The entry below describes one T cell receptor beta chain. What it binds is not known. These data belong to a study of regulatory T cells in long-lasting Graves disease. Findings and caveats of the study: Those with persistent disease had in common more public clonotypes (roughly 3,000) than new patients (roughly 1,000). Persistent disease was associated with favored TRBV28 usage and with favored use of TRBJ1-2 and TRBJ2-5.

V lost 5 bases to trimming and J lost 3 bases; unmatched junction nucleotides: 6. CDR1 and CDR2 (germline): MNHNS, SASEGT. The CDR3 length is 14 residues. Libraries of TCR beta came from iRepertoire HTBI primers plus Arm-PCR of CDR3 regions. One entry per CDR3 protein, called by TCRdb with MiXCR from the multiplex PCR reads. The sample includes about 470,000 distinct CDR3 sequences, around a fifth of them seen just once. Time point: persistent/refractory GD, antithyroid drugs over 5 years with positive TRAb. RNA extracted from PBMCs served as the sequencing template. The receptor's source is a female donor with Graves disease. V is TRBV6-1 and J is TRBJ1-2, with 7 nucleotides matching TRBD1. The sequenced sample was peripheral blood mononuclear cells (PBMCs), obtained when the disease was refractory, from a patient treated with antithyroid drugs. The CDR3 loop is CASSRDSGDYGYTF. CDR3 nucleotides: TGTGCCAGCAGTCGGGACAGCGGAGACTATGGCTACACCTTC.